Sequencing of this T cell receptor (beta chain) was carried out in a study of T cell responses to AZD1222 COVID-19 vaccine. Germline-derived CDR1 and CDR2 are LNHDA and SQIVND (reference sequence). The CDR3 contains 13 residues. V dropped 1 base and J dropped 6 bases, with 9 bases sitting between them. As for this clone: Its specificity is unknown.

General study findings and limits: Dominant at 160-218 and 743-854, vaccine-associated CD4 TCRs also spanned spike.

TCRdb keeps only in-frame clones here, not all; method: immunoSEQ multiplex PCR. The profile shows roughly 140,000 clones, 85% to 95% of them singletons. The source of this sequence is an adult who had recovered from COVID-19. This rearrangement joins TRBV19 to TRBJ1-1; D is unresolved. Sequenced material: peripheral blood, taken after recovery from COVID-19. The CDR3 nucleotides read TGTGCCAGTAGTATAGTTACAGAGGCTGAAGCTTTCTTT. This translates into CASSIVTEAEAFF.